Listed below are T cell receptor beta chains from one sample, sequenced in a study of Ad26.COV2.S vaccination and SARS-CoV-2 variants. TCRdb's table, derived via immunoSEQ multiplex PCR, lists solely in-frame clones and lacks some. This sample has around 370,000 clones; about 88% occur once, and the top ten carry less than 4%. The sequencing here drew on peripheral blood, taken in a trial of Ad26.COV2.S vaccine versus placebo. Receptors originate from a person aged 18-65 years who received the Ad26.COV2.S COVID-19 vaccine or a placebo. Both conserved end residues are part of each CDR3. The order of the fields is V gene, D gene, J gene, clone size, CDR3 protein, CDR3 DNA. The D gene is left open where the match is weak. The listing skips clone size in some rows; elsewhere it reads once, few, many or a size class.

TRBV10-3	NA	TRBJ2-3	NA	CAILADTQYF	TGTGCCATCCTGGCAGATACGCAGTATTTT
TRBV28	NA	TRBJ1-1	NA	CASSTGLLTEAFF	TGTGCCAGCAGTACAGGTTTGCTCACTGAAGCTTTCTTT
TRBV24-1	TRBD2	TRBJ2-5	NA	CATSIAGVGETQYF	TGTGCCACCAGCATAGCGGGAGTGGGAGAGACCCAGTACTTC
TRBV5-6	NA	TRBJ2-5	once	CASSLSWGIQETQYF	TGTGCCAGCAGCTTATCTTGGGGGATCCAAGAGACCCAGTACTTC
TRBV18	NA	TRBJ2-3	NA	CASSPTVPGKADTQYF	TGTGCCAGCTCACCAACGGTGCCAGGGAAGGCCGATACGCAGTATTTT
TRBV2	TRBD1	TRBJ2-7	once	CASSLGQGAYEQYF	TGTGCCAGCAGTCTTGGACAGGGAGCCTACGAGCAGTACTTC
TRBV29-1	TRBD1	TRBJ1-2	NA	CSVPRRTGIGYGYTF	TGCAGCGTCCCCCGACGGACAGGGATAGGATATGGCTACACCTTC
TRBV6-2/TRBV6-3	NA	TRBJ1-5	NA	CASSSMRGNQPQHF	TGTGCCAGCAGCTCTATGCGGGGAAATCAGCCCCAGCATTTT
TRBV9	NA	TRBJ2-1	NA	CASSVGVPSYNEQFF	TGTGCCAGCAGTGTAGGGGTCCCCTCCTACAATGAGCAGTTCTTC
TRBV6-2/TRBV6-3	TRBD2	TRBJ2-1	NA	CASSPPGLADNEQFF	TGTGCCAGCAGTCCACCGGGACTAGCGGACAATGAGCAGTTCTTC